The T cell receptor beta chain under discussion was sequenced for a study of blood T cell repertoires in COVID-19. Study at large: Sites in the United States, Italy and Spain provided acute and convalescent COVID-19 samples. T cells, B-cell-depleted T cells, or PBMCs provided the cDNA or gDNA that served as material.

Germline assignment: CDR1 GTSNPN and CDR2 SVGIG (reference sequence). The CDR3 is 15 residues long. Losses at the gene ends were 0 bases for V and 2 bases for J; bases not matched to a gene: 4. Sequencing was performed with immunoSEQ multiplex PCR; in TCRdb, only in-frame clones are kept and a portion is missing. The sample shows over 14,000 clones, approximately 88% of them seen only once. What was sequenced was peripheral blood. The TCR was taken from a human donor in a cohort sampled during active COVID-19. The V and J genes are TRBV30 and TRBJ2-1, with TRBD1 identical over 7 bases. CDR3 nucleotide sequence: TGTGCCTGGAGTGTACCAGACAGGGCCTACAATGAGCAGTTCTTC. Translation gives CAWSVPDRAYNEQFF.